This T cell receptor (beta chain) was sequenced for a study of T cells after posttransplantation cyclophosphamide. On the day of bone marrow donation, the related graft donor provided peripheral blood. Germline V gene sequence: CDR1 SGHTA, CDR2 FQGNSA. This CDR3 has 15 amino acids. V was trimmed by 5 bases and J by 4 bases, leaving 17 bases between them. Findings and caveats of the study: Donor-recipient repertoire similarity was low at 1-2 months, rising over year one.

This clone was detected many times. The antigen is not known. Method: immunoSEQ multiplex PCR; TCRdb's copy keeps in-frame clones and lacks some. Recorded here are over 25,000 clones, none singletons. Sequencing input: PBMCs. This chain links TRBV7-2 with TRBJ1-1; TRBD1 is a possible D gene (6 bases). The source of this sequence is a middle-aged man in good health, CMV-negative, and a related stem cell transplant donor. The CDR3 here is CASSRDGGAGTEAFF. The CDR3 coding sequence is TGTGCCAGCAGCCGCGACGGGGGGGCCGGCACTGAAGCTTTCTTT.